This T cell receptor beta chain was recovered during a study of OX40 agonist ivuxolimab in advanced cancers. The overall study: Patients were given ivuxolimab, an antibody that agonizes OX40 (CD134). Study-wide results and caveats: Researchers did not determine the expanded peripheral T cells' antigen specificity.

This clone was seen a few times. Its target is not known. Repertoires were generated with immunoSEQ multiplex PCR, while TCRdb's copy carries only in-frame clones and drops some. Of some 50,000 clones listed, approximately 86% are singletons. Germline CDR1 reads GTSNPN; CDR2 reads SVGIG (reference sequence). The CDR3 totals 13 residues. V lost 0 bases, J lost 0 bases, and 3 bases lay in between. The material sequenced was CD4+ or CD8+ T cells sorted from blood, taken in a trial of the OX40 agonist ivuxolimab. The TCR was taken from an adult with an advanced solid tumor such as melanoma, head and neck, liver or kidney cancer. The chain links TRBV30 to TRBJ2-4; D is unclear. Here the CDR3 reads CAWSVPAKNIQYF. In DNA form, the CDR3 reads TGTGCCTGGAGTGTCCCAGCCAAAAACATTCAGTACTTC.